A selection of T cell receptor beta chains follows, all from one sample in a study of control samples from healthy donors and cancer patients. Assay: immunoSEQ multiplex PCR; the TCRdb copy retains only in-frame clones and omits some. The data show around 55,000 clones, approximately 91% seen once. What was sequenced was blood. Every receptor here comes from a man aged 50-60 years in good health. CDR3s include the opening cysteine and the closing phenylalanine or tryptophan. The order of the fields is CDR3 length, V gene, J gene, clone size, D gene, CDR3 protein, CDR3 DNA. The D gene is left open where the match is weak. A clone size is listed for some rows: how often the clone was seen (once, few, many), or a class if it is expanded.

len: 18
v_gene: TRBV2
j_gene: TRBJ2-3
abundance: -
d_gene: -
CDR3aa: CASSEVLGTTTSTDTQYF
CDR3nt: TGTGCCAGCAGTGAAGTTTTGGGGACAACGACTAGCACAGATACGCAGTATTTT

len: 16
v_gene: TRBV3-1/TRBV3-2
j_gene: TRBJ1-5
abundance: -
d_gene: -
CDR3aa: CASSQSPGATDQPQHF
CDR3nt: TGTGCCAGCAGCCAAAGCCCAGGGGCCACCGATCAGCCCCAGCATTTT

len: 17
v_gene: TRBV19
j_gene: TRBJ1-5
abundance: -
d_gene: TRBD1
CDR3aa: CASSNLGQLYSNQPQHF
CDR3nt: TGTGCCAGTAGTAACCTGGGACAGCTATATAGCAATCAGCCCCAGCATTTT

len: 11
v_gene: TRBV2
j_gene: TRBJ2-7
abundance: -
d_gene: -
CDR3aa: CASTSLYEQYF
CDR3nt: TGTGCCAGCACTTCCCTCTACGAGCAGTACTTC

len: 14
v_gene: TRBV30
j_gene: TRBJ1-4
abundance: -
d_gene: -
CDR3aa: CAWRAAQLEGKLFF
CDR3nt: TGTGCCTGGAGAGCGGCTCAATTAGAGGGAAAACTGTTTTTT

len: 14
v_gene: TRBV15
j_gene: TRBJ2-7
abundance: -
d_gene: TRBD1
CDR3aa: CATSRADRAWGQYF
CDR3nt: TGTGCCACCAGCAGAGCGGACAGGGCATGGGGGCAGTACTTC

len: 14
v_gene: TRBV7-3
j_gene: TRBJ2-7
abundance: -
d_gene: TRBD1
CDR3aa: CASSPGTGTYEQYF
CDR3nt: TGTGCCAGCAGCCCCGGGACAGGGACCTACGAGCAGTACTTC

len: 16
v_gene: TRBV18
j_gene: TRBJ2-1
abundance: -
d_gene: TRBD2
CDR3aa: CASSPPGLAGGGEQFF
CDR3nt: TGTGCCAGCTCACCACCAGGGCTAGCGGGAGGCGGGGAGCAGTTCTTC

len: 14
v_gene: TRBV10-2
j_gene: TRBJ1-5
abundance: -
d_gene: -
CDR3aa: CASSESWVNQPQHF
CDR3nt: TGCGCCAGCAGTGAGTCGTGGGTGAATCAGCCCCAGCATTTT

len: 12
v_gene: TRBV5-6
j_gene: TRBJ1-1
abundance: -
d_gene: -
CDR3aa: CASSLGTDEAFF
CDR3nt: TGTGCCAGCAGCTTGGGGACAGATGAAGCTTTCTTT

len: 12
v_gene: TRBV29-1
j_gene: TRBJ1-2
abundance: -
d_gene: TRBD1
CDR3aa: CSAGTGHYGYTF
CDR3nt: TGCAGCGCGGGGACAGGGCACTATGGCTACACCTTC

len: 15
v_gene: TRBV29-1
j_gene: TRBJ2-3
abundance: -
d_gene: -
CDR3aa: CSVEGGFRSTDTQYF
CDR3nt: TGCAGCGTTGAAGGGGGTTTCAGGTCGACAGATACGCAGTATTTT

len: 15
v_gene: TRBV19
j_gene: TRBJ2-1
abundance: once
d_gene: TRBD1
CDR3aa: CASSHVRDRLNEQFF
CDR3nt: TGTGCCAGTAGCCATGTCCGGGACAGACTTAATGAGCAGTTCTTC

len: 13
v_gene: TRBV10-3
j_gene: TRBJ2-2
abundance: -
d_gene: -
CDR3aa: CAISTGLAGELFF
CDR3nt: TGTGCCATCAGTACGGGGTTGGCCGGGGAGCTGTTTTTT

len: 14
v_gene: TRBV24-1
j_gene: TRBJ1-2
abundance: -
d_gene: -
CDR3aa: CATSGAQTNYGYTF
CDR3nt: TGTGCCACCTCTGGGGCCCAAACTAACTATGGCTACACCTTC

len: 13
v_gene: TRBV9
j_gene: TRBJ1-1
abundance: -
d_gene: -
CDR3aa: CASSVEGGTEAFF
CDR3nt: TGTGCCAGCAGCGTAGAAGGGGGCACTGAAGCTTTCTTT